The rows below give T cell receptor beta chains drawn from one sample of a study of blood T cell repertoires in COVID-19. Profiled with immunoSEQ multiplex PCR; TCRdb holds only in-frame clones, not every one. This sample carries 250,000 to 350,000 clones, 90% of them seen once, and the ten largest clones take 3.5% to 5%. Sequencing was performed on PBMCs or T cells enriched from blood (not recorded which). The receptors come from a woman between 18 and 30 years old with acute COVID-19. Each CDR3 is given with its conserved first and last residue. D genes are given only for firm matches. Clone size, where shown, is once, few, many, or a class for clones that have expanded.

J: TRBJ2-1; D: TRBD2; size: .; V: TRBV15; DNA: TGTGCCACCAGCCGAGAGGGAGGGCTTGGCGAGCAGTTCTTC; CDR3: CATSREGGLGEQFF
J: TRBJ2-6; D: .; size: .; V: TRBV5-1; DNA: TGCGCCAGCAGCTTAGGCGGGTGGTCGGATGGGGCCAACGTCCTGACTTTC; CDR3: CASSLGGWSDGANVLTF
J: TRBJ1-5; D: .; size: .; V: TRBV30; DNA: TGTGCCTGGAGTGTATCACTGTTTGGGAGGGTAGAACAGCCCCAGCATTTT; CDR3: CAWSVSLFGRVEQPQHF
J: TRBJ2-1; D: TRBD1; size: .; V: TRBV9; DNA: TGTGCCAGCAGCGAGTACCGGGACAGGGTGTACAATGAGCAGTTCTTC; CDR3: CASSEYRDRVYNEQFF
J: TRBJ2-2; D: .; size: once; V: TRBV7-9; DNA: TGTGCCAGCAGCTTATCGCTACTTGACTCGAACACCGGGGAGCTGTTTTTT; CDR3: CASSLSLLDSNTGELFF
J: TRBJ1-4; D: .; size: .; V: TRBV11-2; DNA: TGTGCCAGCAGCCAGGGCAGTGGCCGAGAACTGTTTTTT; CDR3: CASSQGSGRELFF
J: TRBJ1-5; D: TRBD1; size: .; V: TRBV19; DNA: TGTGCCAGTAGTGACGGGACAGATAGCAATCAGCCCCAGCATTTT; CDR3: CASSDGTDSNQPQHF
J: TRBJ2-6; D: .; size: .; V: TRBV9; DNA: TGTGCCAGCAGCGTAGTTCCTCTGAGCTCTGGGGCCAACGTCCTGACTTTC; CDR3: CASSVVPLSSGANVLTF
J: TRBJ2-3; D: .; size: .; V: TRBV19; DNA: TGTGCCAGTAAAGGAAGCGGGAGCACAGATACGCAGTATTTT; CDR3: CASKGSGSTDTQYF
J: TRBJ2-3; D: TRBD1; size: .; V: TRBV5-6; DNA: TGTGCCAGCAGCTTGAGGACAGGCCCTAGCACAGATACGCAGTATTTT; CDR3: CASSLRTGPSTDTQYF
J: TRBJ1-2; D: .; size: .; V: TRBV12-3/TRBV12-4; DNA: TGTGCCAGCAGTCCTACAGTATATGGCTACACCTTC; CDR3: CASSPTVYGYTF
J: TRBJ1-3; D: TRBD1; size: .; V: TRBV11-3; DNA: TGTGCCAGCAGCCTACAGGGGGCCTTTGGAAACACCATATATTTT; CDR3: CASSLQGAFGNTIYF
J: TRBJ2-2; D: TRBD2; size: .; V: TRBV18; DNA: TGTGCCAGCTCACCACGGCGGGAGGGCCCTTTGCGGGAGCTGTTTTTT; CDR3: CASSPRREGPLRELFF
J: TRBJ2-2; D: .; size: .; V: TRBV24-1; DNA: TGTGCCACCAGTGTTTCTGGGGGGACCGGGGAGCTGTTTTTT; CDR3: CATSVSGGTGELFF
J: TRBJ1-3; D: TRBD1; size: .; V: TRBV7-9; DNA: TGTGCCAGCAGCTTAGGCGCAGGGGGCTCGGGAAACACCATATATTTT; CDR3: CASSLGAGGSGNTIYF
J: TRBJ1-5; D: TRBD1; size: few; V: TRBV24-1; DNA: TGTGCCACCAGTGAGACAGGGGCCCTCAATCAGCCCCAGCATTTT; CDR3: CATSETGALNQPQHF
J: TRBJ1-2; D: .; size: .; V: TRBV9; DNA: TGTGCCAGCAGCGGCGACATGCCCGCGACCAACTATGGCTACACCTTC; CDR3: CASSGDMPATNYGYTF
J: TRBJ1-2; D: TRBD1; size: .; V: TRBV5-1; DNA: TGCGCCAGCAAGTCTGGGACAGGGGGCTCCGGCTACACCTTC; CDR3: CASKSGTGGSGYTF
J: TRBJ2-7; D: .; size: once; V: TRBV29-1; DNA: TGCAGCGTTGTAGTTCGCGAGCAGTACTTC; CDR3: CSVVVREQYF
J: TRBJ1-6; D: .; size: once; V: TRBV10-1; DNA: TGCGCCAGCAGTGAGTGTGCCAGGGCCAACTCACCCCTCCACTTT; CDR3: CASSECARANSPLHF
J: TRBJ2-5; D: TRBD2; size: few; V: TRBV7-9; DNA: TGTGCCAGCAGCTTTAGCGGGAGGTACCAAGAGACCCAGTACTTC; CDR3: CASSFSGRYQETQYF
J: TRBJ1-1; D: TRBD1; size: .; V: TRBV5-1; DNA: TGCGCCAGCAGCCAGGGGGCGGGCACTGAAGCTTTCTTT; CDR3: CASSQGAGTEAFF
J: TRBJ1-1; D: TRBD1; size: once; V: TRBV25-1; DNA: TGTGCCAGCAGTGACCCCAATTCCGGGACAGGGATAGCTTTCTTT; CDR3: CASSDPNSGTGIAFF
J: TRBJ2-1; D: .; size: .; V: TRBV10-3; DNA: TGTGCCATCTCCCCGCCGGGGAATGAGCAGTTCTTC; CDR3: CAISPPGNEQFF
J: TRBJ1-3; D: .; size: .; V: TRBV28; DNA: TGTGCCAGCAGTTTACCCGGGACATCTGCTGGAAACACCATATATTTT; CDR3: CASSLPGTSAGNTIYF
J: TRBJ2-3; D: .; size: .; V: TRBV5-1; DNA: TGCGCCAGCAGCTTCGGGGAACTAGCAGATACGCAGTATTTT; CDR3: CASSFGELADTQYF
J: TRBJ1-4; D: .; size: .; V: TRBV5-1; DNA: TGCGCCAGCAGCTTGGCTGGGCAAACCGAAAAACTGTTTTTT; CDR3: CASSLAGQTEKLFF
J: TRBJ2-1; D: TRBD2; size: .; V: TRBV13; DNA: TGTGCCAGCAGTCGGGGGGGTGAGCAGTTCTTC; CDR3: CASSRGGEQFF
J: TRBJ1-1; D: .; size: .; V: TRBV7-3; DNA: TGTGCCAGCAGTCAAATCGTTGGGCACACTGAAGCTTTCTTT; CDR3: CASSQIVGHTEAFF
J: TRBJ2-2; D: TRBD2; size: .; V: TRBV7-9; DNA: TGTGCCAGCAGCTCCCGTCTGATCGGGAGGGGTCTCATCACCGGGGAGCTGTTTTTT; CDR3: CASSSRLIGRGLITGELFF
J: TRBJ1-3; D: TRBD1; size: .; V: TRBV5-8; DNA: TGTGCCAGCAGCTTGCTACAGGGGGCGAAAGGAAACACCATATATTTT; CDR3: CASSLLQGAKGNTIYF
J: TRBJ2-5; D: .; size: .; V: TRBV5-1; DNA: TGCGCCAGCAGCCCTGGACGGGGAGAGACCCAGTACTTC; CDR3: CASSPGRGETQYF
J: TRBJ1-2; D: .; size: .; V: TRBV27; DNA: TGTGCCAGCAGTTCCGGGACTAATTATGGCTACACCTTC; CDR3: CASSSGTNYGYTF
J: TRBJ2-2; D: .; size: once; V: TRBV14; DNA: TGTGCCAGCAGCCAATGGAGGGCCGGGGAGCTGTTTTTT; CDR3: CASSQWRAGELFF
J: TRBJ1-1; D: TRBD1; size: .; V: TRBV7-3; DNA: TGTGCCAGCAGCACTGACAGGGACACTGAAGCTTTCTTT; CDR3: CASSTDRDTEAFF
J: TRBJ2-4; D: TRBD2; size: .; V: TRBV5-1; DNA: TGCGCCAGCAGCTTAACGACTAGCGAAATAAACATTCAGTACTTC; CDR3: CASSLTTSEINIQYF
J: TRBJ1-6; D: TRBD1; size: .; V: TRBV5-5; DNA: TGTGCCAGCAGCTTGGTCTCCCTGAGACAGGGCATCAATAATTCACCCCTCCACTTT; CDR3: CASSLVSLRQGINNSPLHF
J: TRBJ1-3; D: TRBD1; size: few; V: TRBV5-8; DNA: TGTGCCAGCACCAACACAGGGGGTGGCACCATATATTTT; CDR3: CASTNTGGGTIYF
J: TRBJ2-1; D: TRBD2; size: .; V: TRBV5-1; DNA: TGCGCCAGCAGCCCCCGGACTAGCGGGAGGGTTCGAAATGAGCAGTTCTTC; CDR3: CASSPRTSGRVRNEQFF
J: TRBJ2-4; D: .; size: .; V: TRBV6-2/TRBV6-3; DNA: TGTGCCAGCAGTTACACCTCCTCGGGGGAGAGGAACATTCAGTACTTC; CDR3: CASSYTSSGERNIQYF
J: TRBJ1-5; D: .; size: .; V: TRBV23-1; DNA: TGCGCCAGCATCCTCGGAGGGGGGGGGCCGAGGAGCAATCAGCCCCAGCATTTT; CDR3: CASILGGGGPRSNQPQHF
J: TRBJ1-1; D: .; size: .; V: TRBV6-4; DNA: TGTGCCAGCAGGAGGACCGGACAGTCTAACACTGAAGCTTTCTTT; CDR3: CASRRTGQSNTEAFF
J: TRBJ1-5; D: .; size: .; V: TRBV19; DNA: TGTGCCAGTAGTATTGGCAGGAGCAATCAGCCCCAGCATTTT; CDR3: CASSIGRSNQPQHF
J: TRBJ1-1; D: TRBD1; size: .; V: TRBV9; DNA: TGTGCCAGCAGCGTACAGGGGGGCACTGAAGCTTTCTTT; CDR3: CASSVQGGTEAFF
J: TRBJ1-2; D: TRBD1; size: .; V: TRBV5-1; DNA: TGCGCCAGTCGCCGGGACAGGGGGCGATCTAACTATGGCTACACCTTC; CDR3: CASRRDRGRSNYGYTF
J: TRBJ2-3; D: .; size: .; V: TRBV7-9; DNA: TGTGCCAGCAGCCCGAGCACAGATACGCAGTATTTT; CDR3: CASSPSTDTQYF
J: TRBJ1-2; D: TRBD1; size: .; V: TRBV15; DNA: TGTGCCACCAGCAGTAGGACAGGGATCCTCAGGGATGGCTACACCTTC; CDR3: CATSSRTGILRDGYTF